The source of this T cell receptor beta chain is a study of radiation and T cells in renal cell carcinoma. Study-wide points: Dominant CDR3 motifs were more common in irradiated tumors than controls. Tumor samples were small regions of around 1 g.

Concerning this clone: Its antigen is unknown.

The treatment: treatment-naive control, cytoreductive nephrectomy. Controls were unirradiated tumors from treatment-naive cytoreductive nephrectomy patients. The tumor was a clear cell renal cell carcinoma. Germline V gene data show CDR1 as SGDLS and CDR2 as YYNGEE. This CDR3 region has 14 residues. V lost 0 bases to trimming and J lost 5 bases; unmatched junction nucleotides: 4. Assay used: immunoSEQ multiplex PCR; TCRdb lists only in-frame clones, some missing. The table shows 15,000 to 17,000 clones, with roughly 50% occurring only once. The clonotype was recovered from a man aged 50 to 59 with renal cell carcinoma. This sample comprised tumor tissue, obtained from a patient whose treatment was nephrectomy without radiotherapy. The V gene is TRBV9, the J gene TRBJ1-2; 7 bases line up with TRBD1. DNA of the CDR3: TGTGCCAGCAGCGTAGACCGGACAGGTTATGGCTACACCTTC. Amino acid sequence: CASSVDRTGYGYTF.